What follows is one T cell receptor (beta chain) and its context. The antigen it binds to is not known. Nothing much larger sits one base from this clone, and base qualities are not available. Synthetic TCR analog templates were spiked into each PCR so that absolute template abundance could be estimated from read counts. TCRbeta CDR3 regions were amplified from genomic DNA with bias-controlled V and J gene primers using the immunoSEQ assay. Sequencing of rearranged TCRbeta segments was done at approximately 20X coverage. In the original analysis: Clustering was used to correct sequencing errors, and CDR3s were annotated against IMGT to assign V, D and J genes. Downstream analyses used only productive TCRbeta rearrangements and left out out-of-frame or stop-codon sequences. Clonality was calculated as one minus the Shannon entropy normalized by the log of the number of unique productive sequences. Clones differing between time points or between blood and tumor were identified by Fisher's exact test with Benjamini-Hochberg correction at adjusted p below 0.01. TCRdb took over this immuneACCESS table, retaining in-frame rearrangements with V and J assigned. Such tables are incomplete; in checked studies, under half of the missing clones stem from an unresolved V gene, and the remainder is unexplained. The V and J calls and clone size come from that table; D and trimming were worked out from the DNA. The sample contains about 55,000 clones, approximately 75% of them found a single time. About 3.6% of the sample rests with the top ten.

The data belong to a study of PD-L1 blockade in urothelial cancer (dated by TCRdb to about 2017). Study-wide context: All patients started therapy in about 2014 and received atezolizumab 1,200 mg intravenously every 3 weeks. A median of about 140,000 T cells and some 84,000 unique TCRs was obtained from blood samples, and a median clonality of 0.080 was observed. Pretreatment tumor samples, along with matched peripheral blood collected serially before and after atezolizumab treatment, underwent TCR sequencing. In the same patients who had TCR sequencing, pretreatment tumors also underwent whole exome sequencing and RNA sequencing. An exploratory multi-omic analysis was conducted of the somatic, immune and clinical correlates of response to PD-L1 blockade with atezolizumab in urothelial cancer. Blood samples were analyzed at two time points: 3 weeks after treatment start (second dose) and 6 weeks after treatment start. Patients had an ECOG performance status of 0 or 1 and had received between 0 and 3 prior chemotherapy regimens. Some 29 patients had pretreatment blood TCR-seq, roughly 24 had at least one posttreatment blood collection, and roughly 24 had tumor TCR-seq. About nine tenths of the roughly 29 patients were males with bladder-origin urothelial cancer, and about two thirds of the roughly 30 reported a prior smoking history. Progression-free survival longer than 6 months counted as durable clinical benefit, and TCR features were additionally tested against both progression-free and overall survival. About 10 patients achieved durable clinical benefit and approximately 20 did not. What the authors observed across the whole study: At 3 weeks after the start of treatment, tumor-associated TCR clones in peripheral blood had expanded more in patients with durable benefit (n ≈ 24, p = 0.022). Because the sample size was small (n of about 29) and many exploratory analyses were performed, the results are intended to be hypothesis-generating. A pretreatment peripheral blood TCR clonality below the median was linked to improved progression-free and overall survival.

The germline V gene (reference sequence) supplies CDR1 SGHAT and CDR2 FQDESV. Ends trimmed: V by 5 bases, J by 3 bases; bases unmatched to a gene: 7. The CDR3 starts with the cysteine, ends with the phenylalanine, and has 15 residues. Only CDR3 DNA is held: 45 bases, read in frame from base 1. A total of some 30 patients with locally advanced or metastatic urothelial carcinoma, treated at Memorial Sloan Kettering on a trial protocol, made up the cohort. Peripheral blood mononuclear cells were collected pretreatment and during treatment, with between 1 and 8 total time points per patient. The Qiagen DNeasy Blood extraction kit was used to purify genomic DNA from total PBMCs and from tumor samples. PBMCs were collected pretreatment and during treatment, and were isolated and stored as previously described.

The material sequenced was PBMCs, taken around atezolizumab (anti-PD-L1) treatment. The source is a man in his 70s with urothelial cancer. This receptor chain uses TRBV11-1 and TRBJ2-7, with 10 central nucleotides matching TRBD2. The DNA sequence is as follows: TGTGCCAGCAGCCCCTGGACTAGCGGAGACTACGAGCAGTACTTC. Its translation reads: CASSPWTSGDYEQYF. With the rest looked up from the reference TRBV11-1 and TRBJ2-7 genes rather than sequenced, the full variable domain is EAEVAQSPRYKITEKSQAVAFWCDPISGHATLYWYRQILGQGPELLVQFQDESVVDDSQLPKDRFSAERLKGVDSTLKIQPAELGDSAMYLCASSPWTSGDYEQYFGPGTRLTVT.